This entry features one T cell receptor beta chain sequence. This specimen comes from a study of blood T cell repertoires in COVID-19. Background on the study: Samples taken during acute and convalescent COVID-19 were collected in the United States, Italy and Spain. Nucleic acid was either cDNA or gDNA, and it came from T cells, B-cell-depleted T cells, or PBMCs.

Germline V gene lookup returns CDR1 SGHAT and CDR2 FQNNGV. The CDR3 length is 15 residues. V was clipped by 6 bases and J by 0 bases, with 9 bases between them. Per the authors' pipeline: Amplification of reference gene primers provided the estimated nucleated cell counts. TCRdb keeps only in-frame clones here, not all; method: immunoSEQ multiplex PCR. Clone size and the V and J calls come from that table; the DNA yielded D and trimming. Of 55,000 to 80,000 clones listed, about three quarters are singletons. Sequencing was done on a sample of peripheral blood. The chain recombines TRBV11-2 with TRBJ2-6, with TRBD2 as a possible D gene (5 bases). The TCR comes from a human donor in a cohort sampled during active COVID-19. The DNA of the CDR3 is TGTGCCAGCAGGCAAGGAGGCTCTGGGGCCAACGTCCTGACTTTC. This sequence encodes CASRQGGSGANVLTF.